The 9 T cell receptor beta chains given below trace back to one sample, sequenced in a study of control samples from healthy donors and cancer patients. Only in-frame clones appear in the TCRdb table, and some are missing; sequencing was by immunoSEQ multiplex PCR. The table has 120,000 or so clones, less than 95% seen once; the top ten hold more than 6.5%. The sample taken for sequencing was blood. These receptors came from a man between 18 and 29 years old in good health.

The chain uses TRBV10-3 and TRBJ1-1; 10 nucleotides line up with TRBD1. CDR3 length: 16 amino acids. Germline CDR1 and CDR2: ENHRY and SYGVKD. V was clipped by 2 bases and J by 6 bases; unmatched bases: 9. The CDR3, as DNA: TGTGCCATCAGTGAGATGACAGGGGGCAGGTCGGCTGAAGCTTTCTTT. It yields the protein CAISEMTGGRSAEAFF.

This chain joins TRBV5-4 and TRBJ1-1; D is undetermined. Trimming shortened V by 4 bases and J by 1 base, and 11 bases separated the two germline ends. Per the germline V gene, CDR1 is SGHNT and CDR2 is YYREEE (reference sequence). This CDR3 comprises 14 residues. The CDR3 region is CASSDRPGNTEAFF. The CDR3 region has the DNA TGTGCCAGCAGCGACCGGCCGGGGAACACTGAAGCTTTCTTT.

J is TRBJ2-3 and V is TRBV19; 7 bases align to TRBD2. From germline, CDR1 is LNHDA and CDR2 SQIVND (reference sequence). The V and J ends lost 1 base and 2 bases, in that order; junction bases with no gene match: 3. This CDR3 is 15 amino acids long. The CDR3 here is CASSIAGGFTDTQYF. CDR3 bases: TGTGCCAGTAGTATAGCGGGGGGATTCACAGATACGCAGTATTTT.

V usage is TRBV9 and J usage is TRBJ1-3; 7 nucleotides agree with TRBD1. This CDR3 has 16 amino acids. Germline CDR1 reads SGDLS; CDR2 reads YYNGEE. Trimming at V came to 3 bases and at J to 0 bases, leaving 6 bases not matched to a gene. The DNA of the CDR3 is TGTGCCAGCAGCGCAGGGGGACCGTACTCTGGAAACACCATATATTTT. This gives the protein CASSAGGPYSGNTIYF.

The chain carries TRBV3-1 (or the pseudogene TRBV3-2) and TRBJ2-1, with a possible D match to TRBD1 (6 bases). This CDR3 spans 16 amino acids. Germline assignment: CDR1 LGHDT and CDR2 YNNKEL (reference sequence). The ends were cut back, 5 bases at V and 0 bases at J, with 14 bases in the middle. The CDR3 is CASSYNTGSSYNEQFF. For the CDR3, the DNA is TGTGCCAGCAGCTATAATACAGGGAGCTCCTACAATGAGCAGTTCTTC.

This clone appeared a single time. J is TRBJ2-1 and V is TRBV5-1; D not certain. Germline CDR1 is SGHRS and CDR2 is YFSETQ. There are 15 residues in the CDR3. V was pared by 0 bases and J by 7 bases, with 14 bases between. The CDR3 loop reads CASSLGAGSANEQFF. CDR3 in DNA: TGCGCCAGCAGCTTGGGGGCTGGCTCCGCGAATGAGCAGTTCTTC.

The chain combines TRBV18 with TRBJ1-2; no reliable D call. The CDR3 extends over 14 amino acids. Trimming removed 1 base at V and 3 bases at J, with 9 bases between. Germline CDR1 is KGHSH and CDR2 is LQKENI. CDR3 nucleotide sequence: TGTGCCAGCTCACCACTTAAGGACGACTATGGCTACACCTTC. It codes for CASSPLKDDYGYTF.

The chain joins TRBV5-1 to TRBJ2-3, with TRBD2 as a possible D gene (7 bases). Trimming took off 1 base at V and 2 bases at J, with 11 bases between the two ends. This CDR3 contains 15 residues. Germline CDR1 reads SGHRS; CDR2 reads YFSETQ. CDR3 DNA: TGCGCCAGCAGCTTGCGGGGGGCTGACACAGATACGCAGTATTTT. This gives the protein CASSLRGADTDTQYF.

This clone showed up just once. The chain carries TRBV7-6 and TRBJ2-7; 7 bases are a match to TRBD1. The germline gives CDR1 SGHVS, CDR2 FNYEAQ. J was trimmed by 1 base and V by 0 bases; bases with no gene match: 9. This CDR3 spans 17 amino acids. The CDR3 here is CASSLAESVGQSYEQYF. The DNA of the CDR3 is TGTGCCAGCAGCTTAGCAGAATCTGTGGGACAGTCCTACGAGCAGTACTTC.